The sequence of this T cell receptor (beta chain) was determined in a study of blood T cell repertoires in COVID-19. Study context: Whether acute or convalescent, the COVID-19 samples came from the United States, Italy and Spain. T cells, B-cell-depleted T cells, or PBMCs provided the cDNA or gDNA that served as material.

Germline V CDR1 and CDR2: LNHDA, SQIVND (reference sequence). After removal of 4 bases from V and 1 base from J, the junction contained 1 base not matched to a gene. The CDR3 totals 16 residues. Measured with immunoSEQ multiplex PCR; TCRdb has only the in-frame clones, and not every one. Here the sample spans a few hundred thousand clones, approximately 80% being singletons. V and J are TRBV19 and TRBJ2-3, with 14 bases matching TRBD2. Sequenced: peripheral blood. The TCR sequence derives from an elderly woman with acute or convalescent COVID-19. In DNA, the CDR3 is TGTGCCAGTAGTACGGGACTAGCGGGGGGCACAGATACGCAGTATTTT. Translated, it gives CASSTGLAGGTDTQYF.